This TCR beta chain is from a study of T cells after yellow fever vaccination (dated by TCRdb to between 2018 and 2021). With respect to the entire study: Libraries from fractions with low cell numbers were prepared with the SMART-Seq v4 Ultra Low Input RNA kit. The cohort comprised two healthy male donors, one aged 18 to 30 and one aged 30 to 40 years. To follow T-cell clones before and after primary and booster YFV17D yellow fever vaccination, bulk TCR alpha and beta repertoires were sequenced over time. Bulk PBMC replicates and cell subsets were isolated from blood drawn at multiple timepoints before and after both primary and secondary immunization. The paper as a whole reports these results and caveats: Computational filtering was needed because FACS-sorted repertoires could contain abundant contaminating clonotypes from the bulk population. Most clones expanded after primary vaccination were re-detected after the booster (approximately 96% of CD4 and more than 70% of CD8), suggesting broad memory maintenance. A small share of clonotypes occurred in both CD4 and CD8 compartments, likely arising from convergent recombination. The secondary T-cell response was weaker than the primary response but faster, peaking on day 5 instead of day 15. The study included only a couple of donors, which limits how far the findings can be generalized.

This clonotype has a count of ten or more. Its specific antigen is unknown. One base away there is no much larger clone; base qualities are not given. Sequences MDHEN (CDR1) and SYDVKM (CDR2) are obtained from the germline V gene. The CDR3, from cysteine to phenylalanine, totals 12 residues. Only the CDR3 DNA is retained, 36 bases long and in frame from the first base. V is cut by 3 bases and J by 3 bases, and the space between the germline ends is 3 bases. This sample's treatment or condition label indicates: live attenuated yellow fever vaccine strain. PBMCs were isolated from peripheral blood using a standard Ficoll-Paque protocol. Dynabeads CD4 and CD8 positive selection kits were used to isolate the CD4 and CD8 T-cell fractions. TriZol was used to extract RNA from bulk PBMCs, from CD4 and CD8 fractions, and from dextramer-positive and dextramer-negative fractions. TCR cDNA was made using 5'RACE template switching, a step that added a universal primer site and unique molecular identifiers. cDNA synthesis was primed from both the TCR alpha and TCR beta constant segments. Two PCR steps were used to amplify libraries, with sample barcodes and sequencing adapters being added in the second step. Sequencing of libraries was done on Illumina HiSeq 2500 (2x100 bp) or NovaSeq (2x150 bp). Regarding the original processing steps: Demultiplexing of reads and collapsing into UMI consensus sequences were performed with MIGEC, and V(D)J alignment was carried out with MiXCR. Vaccine-responding clonotypes were identified with edgeR using replicate PBMC samples, with FDR below 0.01 and a log2 fold change above 5 up to day 15 being required. Bulk clonotypes were assigned CD4 or CD8 identity according to which sequenced CD4 or CD8 repertoire held them at higher abundance. In-frame beta chains were kept once TCRdb had trimmed the public reads at Q25 with fastp and called clones with MiXCR. Each record represents a unique CDR3 protein, reported with the most common genes and DNA among its rows. The V and J calls were not made by the authors but by TCRdb's processing. This sample comprises about 160,000 distinct CDR3 sequences, almost 7% of them detected only once. The ten biggest clones cover roughly 2.5% of the sample.

Material: CD4+ T cells sorted from PBMCs, obtained around 5 days after the first yellow fever vaccination. The receptor comes from a man aged 18 to 35 who received the YFV17D yellow fever vaccine. The rearrangement combines TRBV28 with TRBJ1-5, with no D gene named confidently. The CDR3 corresponds to CASSFPNQPQHF. The nucleotide sequence is TGTGCCAGCAGTTTCCCCAATCAGCCCCAGCATTTT.